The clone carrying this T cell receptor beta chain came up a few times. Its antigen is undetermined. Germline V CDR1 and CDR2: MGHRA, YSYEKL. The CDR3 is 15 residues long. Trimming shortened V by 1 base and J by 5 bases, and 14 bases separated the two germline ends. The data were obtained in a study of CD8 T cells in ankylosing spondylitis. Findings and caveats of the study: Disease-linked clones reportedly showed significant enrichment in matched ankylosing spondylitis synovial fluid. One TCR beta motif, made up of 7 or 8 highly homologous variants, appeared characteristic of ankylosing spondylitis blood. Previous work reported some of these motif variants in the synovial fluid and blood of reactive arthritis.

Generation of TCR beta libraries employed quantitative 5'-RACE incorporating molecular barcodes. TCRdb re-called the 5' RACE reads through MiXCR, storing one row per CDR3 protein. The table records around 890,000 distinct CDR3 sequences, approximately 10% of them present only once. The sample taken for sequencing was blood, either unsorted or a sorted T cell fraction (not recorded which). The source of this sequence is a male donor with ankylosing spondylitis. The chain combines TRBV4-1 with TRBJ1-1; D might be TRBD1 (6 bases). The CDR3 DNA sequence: TGCGCCAGCAGCCAAGCCGACCCGACAGGAACTGAAGCTTTCTTT. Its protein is CASSQADPTGTEAFF.